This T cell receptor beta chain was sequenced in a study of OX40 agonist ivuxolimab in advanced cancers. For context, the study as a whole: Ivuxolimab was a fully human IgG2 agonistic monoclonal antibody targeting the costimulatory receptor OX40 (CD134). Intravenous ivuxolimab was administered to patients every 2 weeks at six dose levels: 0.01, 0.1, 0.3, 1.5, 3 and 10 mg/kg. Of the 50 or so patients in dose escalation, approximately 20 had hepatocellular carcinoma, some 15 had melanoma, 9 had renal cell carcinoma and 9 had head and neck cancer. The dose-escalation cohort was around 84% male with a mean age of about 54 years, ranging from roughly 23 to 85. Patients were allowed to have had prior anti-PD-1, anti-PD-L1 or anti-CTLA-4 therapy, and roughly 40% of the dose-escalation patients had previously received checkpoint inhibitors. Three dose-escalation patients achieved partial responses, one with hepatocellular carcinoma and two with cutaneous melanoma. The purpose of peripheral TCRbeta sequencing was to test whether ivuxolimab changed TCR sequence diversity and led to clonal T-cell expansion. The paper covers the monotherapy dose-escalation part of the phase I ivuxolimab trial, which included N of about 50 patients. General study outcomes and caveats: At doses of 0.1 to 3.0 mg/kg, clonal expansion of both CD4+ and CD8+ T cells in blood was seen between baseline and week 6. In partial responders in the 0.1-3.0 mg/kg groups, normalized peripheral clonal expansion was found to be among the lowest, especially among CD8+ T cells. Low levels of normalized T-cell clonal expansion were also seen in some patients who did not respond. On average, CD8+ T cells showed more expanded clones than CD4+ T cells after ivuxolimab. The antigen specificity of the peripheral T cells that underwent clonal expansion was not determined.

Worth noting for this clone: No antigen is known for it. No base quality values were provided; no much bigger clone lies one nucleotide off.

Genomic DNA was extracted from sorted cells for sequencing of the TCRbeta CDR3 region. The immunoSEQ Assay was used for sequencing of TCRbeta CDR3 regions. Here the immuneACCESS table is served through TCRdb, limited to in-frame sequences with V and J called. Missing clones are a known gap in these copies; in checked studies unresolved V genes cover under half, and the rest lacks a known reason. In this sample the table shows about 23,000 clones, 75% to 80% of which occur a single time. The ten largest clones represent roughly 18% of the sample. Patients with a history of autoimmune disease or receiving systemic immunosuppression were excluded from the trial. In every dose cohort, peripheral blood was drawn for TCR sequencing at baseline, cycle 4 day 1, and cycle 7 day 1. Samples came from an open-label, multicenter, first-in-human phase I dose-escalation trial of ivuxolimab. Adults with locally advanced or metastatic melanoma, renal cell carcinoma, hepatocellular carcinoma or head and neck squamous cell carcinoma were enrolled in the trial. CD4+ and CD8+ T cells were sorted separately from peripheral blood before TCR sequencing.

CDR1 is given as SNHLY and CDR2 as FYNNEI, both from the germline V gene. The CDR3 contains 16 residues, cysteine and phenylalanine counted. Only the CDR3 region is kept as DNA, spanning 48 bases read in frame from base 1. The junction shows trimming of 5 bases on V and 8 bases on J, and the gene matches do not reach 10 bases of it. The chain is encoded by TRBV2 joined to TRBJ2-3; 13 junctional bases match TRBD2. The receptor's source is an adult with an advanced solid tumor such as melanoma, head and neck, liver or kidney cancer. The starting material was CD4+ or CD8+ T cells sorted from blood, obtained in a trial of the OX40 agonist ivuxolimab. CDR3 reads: CASSPTSGGARGTQYF. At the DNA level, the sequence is TGTGCCAGCAGTCCCACTAGCGGGGGGGCCCGCGGTACGCAGTATTTT.